A selection of T cell receptor beta chains follows, all from one sample in a study of T cell repertoires in cytomegalovirus infection. TCRdb reprocessed the reads with MiXCR, giving one entry per CDR3 protein. This sample yields about 490,000 distinct CDR3 sequences, of which over 9% are seen a single time; around 9.6% belongs to the top ten. Sequencing was carried out using PBMCs. The receptors were sampled from a human donor in good health (CMV status not recorded). Some clones in this sample may be carry-over from other donors' samples. Both conserved end residues are part of each CDR3. The order of the fields is CDR3 protein, CDR3 length, J gene, V gene, D gene. The D gene is left open where the match is weak.

CDR3aa: CASSLRLAGGTDEQFF
len: 16
j_gene: TRBJ2-1
v_gene: TRBV7-3
d_gene: TRBD2

CDR3aa: CSARAISGEKNTEAFF
len: 16
j_gene: TRBJ1-1
v_gene: TRBV20-1
d_gene: -

CDR3aa: CASSLEVGRGGYTF
len: 14
j_gene: TRBJ1-2
v_gene: TRBV7-9
d_gene: -

CDR3aa: CSGAGRSGYNEQFF
len: 14
j_gene: TRBJ2-1
v_gene: TRBV29-1
d_gene: -

CDR3aa: CASSVRGGAGGYGYTF
len: 16
j_gene: TRBJ1-2
v_gene: TRBV7-2
d_gene: TRBD1

CDR3aa: CSVVLSGFLYEQYF
len: 14
j_gene: TRBJ2-7
v_gene: TRBV29-1
d_gene: -

CDR3aa: CASSRGGVGTQYF
len: 13
j_gene: TRBJ2-3
v_gene: TRBV7-8
d_gene: -

CDR3aa: CASSTRGKGRTSGTSYEQYF
len: 20
j_gene: TRBJ2-7
v_gene: TRBV6-6
d_gene: TRBD2

CDR3aa: CASSDRPYEQYF
len: 12
j_gene: TRBJ2-7
v_gene: TRBV14
d_gene: -

CDR3aa: CASSEDGRITGELFF
len: 15
j_gene: TRBJ2-2
v_gene: TRBV2
d_gene: -

CDR3aa: CSARAPSGRSYEQYF
len: 15
j_gene: TRBJ2-7
v_gene: TRBV20-1
d_gene: -

CDR3aa: CSAGEGGSLGNPLHF
len: 15
j_gene: TRBJ1-6
v_gene: TRBV20-1
d_gene: -

CDR3aa: CASSSYWGQGVYYSYTF
len: 17
j_gene: TRBJ1-2
v_gene: TRBV28
d_gene: TRBD1

CDR3aa: CASSPGQGKRTDTQYF
len: 16
j_gene: TRBJ2-3
v_gene: TRBV7-3
d_gene: TRBD1

CDR3aa: CSVAGQGFTGELFF
len: 14
j_gene: TRBJ2-2
v_gene: TRBV29-1
d_gene: -

CDR3aa: CASSQLQGGHEQYF
len: 14
j_gene: TRBJ2-7
v_gene: TRBV4-2
d_gene: TRBD1

CDR3aa: CAISGTSGRDTQYF
len: 14
j_gene: TRBJ2-3
v_gene: TRBV10-3
d_gene: TRBD2

CDR3aa: CASSQDTKSYGYTF
len: 14
j_gene: TRBJ1-2
v_gene: TRBV14
d_gene: -

CDR3aa: CASGLGDRVNSPLHF
len: 15
j_gene: TRBJ1-6
v_gene: TRBV12-5
d_gene: TRBD1

CDR3aa: CASSPDRGEQFF
len: 12
j_gene: TRBJ2-1
v_gene: TRBV18
d_gene: TRBD1

CDR3aa: CSANRDRRMSTEAFF
len: 15
j_gene: TRBJ1-1
v_gene: TRBV20-1
d_gene: TRBD1

CDR3aa: CASSLIAEDGRSGETQYF
len: 18
j_gene: TRBJ2-5
v_gene: TRBV28
d_gene: -